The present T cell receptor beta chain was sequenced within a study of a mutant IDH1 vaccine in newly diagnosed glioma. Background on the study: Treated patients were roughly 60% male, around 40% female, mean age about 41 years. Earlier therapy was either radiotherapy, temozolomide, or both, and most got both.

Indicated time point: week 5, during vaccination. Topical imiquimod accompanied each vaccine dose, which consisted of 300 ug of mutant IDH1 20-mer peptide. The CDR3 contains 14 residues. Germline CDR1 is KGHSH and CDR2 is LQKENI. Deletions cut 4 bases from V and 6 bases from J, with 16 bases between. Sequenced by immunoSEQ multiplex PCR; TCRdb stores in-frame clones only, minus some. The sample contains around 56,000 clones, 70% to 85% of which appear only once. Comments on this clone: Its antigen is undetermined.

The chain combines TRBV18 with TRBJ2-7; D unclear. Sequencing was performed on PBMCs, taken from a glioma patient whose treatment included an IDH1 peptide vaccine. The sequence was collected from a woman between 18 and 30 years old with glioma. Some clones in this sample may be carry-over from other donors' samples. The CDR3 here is CASSLTDPSAEQYF. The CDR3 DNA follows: TGTGCCAGCTCACTAACGGATCCCTCGGCCGAGCAGTACTTC.